Below, 32 T cell receptor beta chains from the same sample are listed, as sequenced in a study of shared clonotypes between healthy human individuals. Data came from immunoSEQ multiplex PCR; TCRdb stores just in-frame clones and leaves some out. The sample has around 2.3 million clones, approximately 94% seen once; the top ten hold roughly 0.13%. What was sequenced was naive CD4+ T cells sorted from blood. Subset meaning: CD45RA+ positively selected. The receptor set was obtained from a young man in good health.

This clone appeared once. V usage is TRBV25-1 and J usage is TRBJ1-1, with D possibly TRBD1 on 6 matching bases. Trimming removed 4 bases from V and 5 bases from J, with 11 bases in between. The CDR3 is made up of 13 amino acids. Per germline, CDR1 MGHDK and CDR2 SYGVNS. The CDR3 loop is CASSGGGATEAFF. The CDR3 DNA sequence: TGTGCCAGCAGTGGGGGGGGCGCGACTGAAGCTTTCTTT.

The chain recombines TRBV30 with TRBJ1-4; possible D gene TRBD1, 6 bases. CDR1 and CDR2 from the germline V gene are GTSNPN and SVGIG (reference sequence). CDR3 size: 13 residues. The V end was cut by 1 base, the J end by 8 bases, with 11 bases between. CDR3 loop: CAWSGGAGEKLFF. As DNA, the CDR3 is TGTGCCTGGAGTGGGGGGGCAGGAGAAAAACTGTTTTTT.

Comment on this clone: Additional DNA sequences in this sample encode the identical CDR3. The rearrangement links TRBV10-3 to TRBJ1-2; D is uncertain. In germline, CDR1 is ENHRY, CDR2 SYGVKD. This CDR3 has 12 residues. V gave up 2 bases and J gave up 4 bases, with 5 bases separating them. CDR3 coding DNA: TGTGCCATCAGTGAGGGGCTCTATGGCTACACCTTC. The encoded protein is CAISEGLYGYTF.

Note on this clone: The identical CDR3 is also encoded by other nucleotide sequences in the sample. Here the CDR3 DNA reads TGCGCCAGCAGCTTGGCATCCACAGATACGCAGTATTTT. The encoded protein is CASSLASTDTQYF. The chain carries TRBV5-1 and TRBJ2-3; D unresolved. The CDR3 is 13 amino acids. In germline, CDR1 is SGHRS, CDR2 YFSETQ. V lost 0 bases to trimming and J lost 2 bases, with 4 bases between them.

For this clone: Sequence at one end of the junction differs from germline and may be a read error. The chain has TRBV7-2 and TRBJ2-5; perhaps TRBD2 as D (6 bases). Germline V gene sequence: CDR1 SGHTA, CDR2 FQGNSA. This CDR3 contains 14 residues. The CDR3 reads CASNLAARQETQYF. The DNA for the CDR3 is TGTGCCAGCAACTTAGCGGCTCGCCAAGAGACCCAGTACTTC.

This chain links TRBV5-1 with TRBJ1-5; no definite D call. Trimming cost V 4 bases and J 5 bases, with 16 bases left between them. Germline V CDR1 and CDR2: SGHRS, YFSETQ. This CDR3 spans 15 amino acids. CDR3 residues: CASSRWAGEDQPQHF. The CDR3 nucleotides are TGCGCCAGCAGCCGGTGGGCAGGTGAAGATCAGCCCCAGCATTTT.

V is TRBV6-1 and J is TRBJ2-3; 7 positions agree with TRBD2. This CDR3 is built from 14 residues. The V gene's germline CDR1 is MNHNS and CDR2 SASEGT. Germline trimming cut 8 bases from V and 0 bases from J; bases unmatched to any gene: 5. CDR3 DNA sequence: TGTGCCAGCGATCTAGCGGCTAGCACAGATACGCAGTATTTT. Protein sequence: CASDLAASTDTQYF.

The rearrangement joins TRBV4-3 to TRBJ2-5; 8 bases line up with TRBD1. Looked up from germline, CDR1 is LGHNA and CDR2 is YSLEER. The CDR3 consists of 13 residues. After removal of 4 bases from V and 5 bases from J, the junction contained 3 bases not matched to a gene. The CDR3 region is CASSPGQAETQYF. The CDR3, as DNA: TGCGCCAGCAGCCCGGGACAGGCGGAGACCCAGTACTTC.

The CDR3 loop is CASSFRDSGNTIYF. Written as DNA, the CDR3 is TGCGCCAGCAGCTTCCGGGACAGTGGAAACACCATATATTTT. This sequence joins TRBV5-1 and TRBJ1-3, with 7 bases lining up with TRBD1. Germline trimming cut 2 bases from V and 3 bases from J; bases unmatched to any gene: 2. Germline CDR1 and CDR2: SGHRS and YFSETQ. The CDR3 sequence is 14 residues long. The full variable domain, in which reference TRBV5-1 and TRBJ1-3 provide the parts outside the CDR3, is KAGVTQTPRYLIKTRGQQVTLSCSPISGHRSVSWYQQTPGQGLQFLFEYFSETQRNKGNFPGRFSGRQFSNSRSEMNVSTLELGDSALYLCASSFRDSGNTIYFGEGSWLTVV.

The chain carries TRBV30 and TRBJ1-4; no firm D call. V gave up 1 base and J gave up 8 bases, with 11 bases separating them. Germline values: CDR1 GTSNPN, CDR2 SVGIG (reference sequence). The CDR3 is 13 residues long. The CDR3 DNA reads TGTGCCTGGAGTGCAGCGGGAAACGAAAAACTGTTTTTT. Protein sequence: CAWSAAGNEKLFF. Complete variable domain (other parts from reference TRBV30 and TRBJ1-4): SQTIHQWPATLVQPVGSPLSLECTVEGTSNPNLYWYRQAAGRGLQLLFYSVGIGQISSEVPQNLSASRPQDRQFILSSKKLLLSDSGFYLCAWSAAGNEKLFFGSGTQLSVL.

This clone was counted once. This sample includes further DNA sequences coding for the same CDR3. J is TRBJ2-5 and V is TRBV5-1; 8 nucleotides align to TRBD1. Germline CDR1 is SGHRS and CDR2 is YFSETQ. Unmatched junction bases numbered 3, after V lost 0 bases and J lost 5 bases. This CDR3 has 14 amino acids. DNA for the CDR3: TGCGCCAGCAGCTTGGCAGGGGGCGGGGAGACCCAGTACTTC. It translates to CASSLAGGGETQYF. The whole variable domain, filled in from reference TRBV5-1 and TRBJ2-5, reads KAGVTQTPRYLIKTRGQQVTLSCSPISGHRSVSWYQQTPGQGLQFLFEYFSETQRNKGNFPGRFSGRQFSNSRSEMNVSTLELGDSALYLCASSLAGGGETQYFGPGTRLLVL.

The V call is TRBV27, the J call TRBJ1-6, with unresolved D. This CDR3 comprises 14 residues. Germline CDR1 reads MNHEY; CDR2 reads SMNVEV (reference sequence). V was trimmed by 7 bases and J by 0 bases, leaving 7 bases between them. The CDR3 DNA is TGTGCCAGCAAGAAGAGCTCCTATAATTCACCCCTCCACTTT. Its protein is CASKKSSYNSPLHF.

The chain couples TRBV5-1 to TRBJ1-6; tentative D call: TRBD1 (5 bases). This CDR3 comprises 14 residues. Germline loops: CDR1 SGHRS, CDR2 YFSETQ. The germline V and J ends were trimmed by 0 bases and 7 bases, with 8 bases remaining between them. The CDR3 reads CASSLETENSPLHF. The CDR3 nucleotides read TGCGCCAGCAGCTTGGAGACAGAGAATTCACCCCTCCACTTT. Complete variable domain (other parts from reference TRBV5-1 and TRBJ1-6): KAGVTQTPRYLIKTRGQQVTLSCSPISGHRSVSWYQQTPGQGLQFLFEYFSETQRNKGNFPGRFSGRQFSNSRSEMNVSTLELGDSALYLCASSLETENSPLHFGNGTRLTVT.

This clone appeared a single time. The rearrangement joins TRBV5-4 to TRBJ2-2, with 7 bases identical to TRBD1. Germline V gives CDR1 SGHNT, CDR2 YYREEE (reference sequence). V dropped 7 bases and J dropped 0; count of bases not matched to a gene: 6. The length of the CDR3 is 15 residues. The CDR3 here is CASASQGSNTGELFF. CDR3 nucleotides: TGTGCCAGCGCCTCACAGGGGTCGAACACCGGGGAGCTGTTTTTT.

This clone has just a few counts. This chain connects TRBV7-2 to TRBJ2-4; possible D gene TRBD2, 5 bases. The CDR3 sequence is 14 residues long. The germline CDR1 and CDR2 sequences are SGHTA and FQGNSA. V was trimmed by 3 bases and J by 7 bases, leaving 13 bases between them. The CDR3 loop is CASSLGGSSNIQYF. CDR3 bases: TGTGCCAGCAGCTTGGGCGGGTCGTCGAACATTCAGTACTTC. Drawing the rest from reference TRBV7-2 and TRBJ2-4, the complete variable domain is GAGVSQSPSNKVTEKGKDVELRCDPISGHTALYWYRQSLGQGLEFLIYFQGNSAPDKSGLPSDRFSAERTGGSVSTLTIQRTQQEDSAVYLCASSLGGSSNIQYFGAGTRLSVL.

The genes are TRBV10-3 and TRBJ1-1, with D tentatively TRBD1 (5 bases). The CDR3 is made up of 15 amino acids. Trimming shortened V by 7 bases and J by 0 bases, and 15 bases separated the two germline ends. Germline CDR1 is ENHRY and CDR2 is SYGVKD. CDR3 sequence: CAITSRVGVNTEAFF. The CDR3 region has the DNA TGTGCCATCACCTCCCGGGTGGGGGTGAACACTGAAGCTTTCTTT.

The J gene is TRBJ1-1, the V gene TRBV10-3, with D hard to call. V lost 8 bases, J lost 7 bases, and 14 bases lay in between. The CDR3 covers 12 residues. The germline V gene encodes CDR1 ENHRY and CDR2 SYGVKD. As DNA, the CDR3 is TGTGCCATCGGATCCGTAGTAGGTGAAGCTTTCTTT. Amino acids: CAIGSVVGEAFF.

The rearrangement joins TRBV5-1 to TRBJ2-5; tentatively, D is TRBD2 (7 bases). Trimming stripped 0 bases from V and 1 base from J, with 13 bases between. Germline V gives CDR1 SGHRS, CDR2 YFSETQ. CDR3 length: 16 amino acids. The CDR3 DNA is TGCGCCAGCAGCTTGGCCCAGGGGACTATCCAAGAGACCCAGTACTTC. Translated: CASSLAQGTIQETQYF.

This sequence joins TRBV2 and TRBJ2-7, with D tentatively TRBD1 (6 bases). Trimming removed 6 bases from V and 3 bases from J, with 12 bases in between. Germline V gene data show CDR1 as SNHLY and CDR2 as FYNNEI. The CDR3 consists of 13 residues. The CDR3 DNA follows: TGTGCCAGCAGGGGGGCAGGGATCTACGAGCAGTACTTC. Protein product: CASRGAGIYEQYF.

The J gene is TRBJ2-1, the V gene TRBV5-6; TRBD2 matches at 13 bases. This CDR3 is built from 15 residues. Germline V gene sequence: CDR1 SGHDT, CDR2 YYEEEE. The V segment lost 4 bases and the J segment 8 bases; nucleotides outside the gene matches: 6. In nucleotides, the CDR3 is TGTGCCAGCAGCCAAGGACTAGCGGGAGAATATGAGCAGTTCTTC. Its protein product is CASSQGLAGEYEQFF.

The rearrangement uses TRBV5-1 and TRBJ1-2, with D hard to call. V was shortened by 2 bases and J by 6 bases, with 14 bases between the two germline ends. The CDR3 sequence is 14 residues long. Germline V lookup: CDR1 SGHRS, CDR2 YFSETQ. CDR3 protein: CASSFGAGDNGYTF. CDR3 nucleotide sequence: TGCGCCAGCAGCTTCGGCGCTGGTGACAATGGCTACACCTTC.

The V call is TRBV5-6, the J call TRBJ2-5, with 10 positions matching TRBD1. Trimming removed 2 bases from V and 1 base from J; junction bases left unmatched: 8. This CDR3 is built from 17 residues. The V gene's germline CDR1 is SGHDT and CDR2 YYEEEE. The CDR3 sequence: CASSFPPGQGTQETQYF. CDR3 nucleotides: TGTGCCAGCAGCTTCCCCCCGGGACAGGGGACCCAAGAGACCCAGTACTTC. The full variable domain, in which reference TRBV5-6 and TRBJ2-5 provide the parts outside the CDR3, is DAGVTQSPTHLIKTRGQQVTLRCSPKSGHDTVSWYQQALGQGPQFIFQYYEEEERQRGNFPDRFSGHQFPNYSSELNVNALLLGDSALYLCASSFPPGQGTQETQYFGPGTRLLVL.

The chain carries TRBV5-1 and TRBJ2-2, with unresolved D. V was trimmed by 3 bases and J by 6 bases, leaving 15 bases between them. In germline, CDR1 is SGHRS, CDR2 YFSETQ. The CDR3 sequence is 15 residues long. Here the CDR3 reads CASSSYMGGPGELFF. In DNA form, the CDR3 reads TGCGCCAGCAGCTCCTACATGGGTGGGCCCGGGGAGCTGTTTTTT.

This chain joins TRBV9 and TRBJ2-4, with TRBD2 matching 14 bases. Germline V gene lookup returns CDR1 SGDLS and CDR2 YYNGEE. CDR3 length: 20 residues. V trimming: 0 bases; J trimming: 6 bases; junction bases outside the gene matches: 14. CDR3 bases: TGTGCCAGCAGCGTAGACGGGACTAGCGGGAGACGGGGTGTGGGAAACATTCAGTACTTC. Its protein product is CASSVDGTSGRRGVGNIQYF.

The chain employs TRBV5-1 and TRBJ2-1, with D uncertain. Trimming stripped 3 bases from V and 9 bases from J, with 10 bases between. The CDR3 has 12 residues. CDR1 and CDR2 from the germline V gene are SGHRS and YFSETQ. CDR3 region: CASSSPAGEQFF. CDR3 bases: TGCGCCAGCAGCTCGCCAGCAGGTGAGCAGTTCTTC. Filled out from reference TRBV5-1 and TRBJ2-1, the complete variable domain reads KAGVTQTPRYLIKTRGQQVTLSCSPISGHRSVSWYQQTPGQGLQFLFEYFSETQRNKGNFPGRFSGRQFSNSRSEMNVSTLELGDSALYLCASSSPAGEQFFGPGTRLTVL.

About this clone: The same CDR3 can be traced to other DNA sequences in this sample. V is TRBV7-9 and J is TRBJ1-6; 7 bases fit TRBD1. V lost 4 bases and J lost 4; bases outside the gene matches: 1. Per germline, CDR1 SEHNR and CDR2 FQNEAQ (reference sequence). The CDR3 runs to 14 residues. Written as DNA, the CDR3 is TGTGCCAGCAGCTCGGGACAGTATAATTCACCCCTCCACTTT. Protein sequence: CASSSGQYNSPLHF.

This clone was detected once. The chain has TRBV6-6 and TRBJ2-7; D unresolved. Looked up from germline, CDR1 is MNHNY and CDR2 is SVGAGI (reference sequence). V lost 8 bases to trimming and J lost 0 bases, with 17 bases between them. The CDR3 extends over 15 amino acids. The chain's CDR3 is CASDHGRASSYEQYF. Here the CDR3 DNA reads TGTGCCAGCGACCATGGACGGGCGAGCTCCTACGAGCAGTACTTC.

This chain uses TRBV5-6 with TRBJ1-2; 9 nucleotides line up with TRBD1. J lost 9 bases, V lost 10 bases, and 28 bases had no gene match. The CDR3 loop spans 18 amino acids. The germline V gene has CDR1 SGHDT and CDR2 YYEEEE. The CDR3 nucleotides read TGTGCCGCAGCCAGAGCGAGGGACAGGGATGTGAGTTCTATGAGCTACACCTTC. Translating gives CAAARARDRDVSSMSYTF.

CDR3 sequence: CASSRQGARDQPQHF. The CDR3, as DNA: TGTGCCAGCAGCAGACAGGGGGCAAGGGATCAGCCCCAGCATTTT. The rearrangement uses TRBV6-5 and TRBJ1-5; TRBD1 aligns across 10 bases. V shed 6 bases, J shed 5 bases, and the junction held 7 bases outside the gene matches. Per germline, CDR1 MNHEY and CDR2 SVGAGI. The CDR3 contains 15 residues.

The chain uses TRBV6-1 and TRBJ2-2; the match to TRBD1 covers 11 bases. The V and J ends lost 6 bases and 5 bases, in that order; junction bases with no gene match: 5. Germline V gene data show CDR1 as MNHNS and CDR2 as SASEGT. The CDR3 covers 15 residues. CDR3 sequence (DNA): TGTGCCAGCAGGAGGGACAGGGGGGGAACCGGGGAGCTGTTTTTT. This translates into CASRRDRGGTGELFF.

This sequence joins TRBV10-3 and TRBJ2-5, with TRBD2 matching 8 bases. The J segment lost 5 bases and the V segment lost 6 bases, leaving 8 bases of the junction unmatched. This CDR3 has 14 amino acids. Germline lookup yields CDR1 ENHRY and CDR2 SYGVKD. CDR3 sequence reads: CAISSTSESETQYF. The CDR3, as DNA: TGTGCCATCAGCTCGACTAGCGAGTCGGAGACCCAGTACTTC.

Remarks on this clone: The sample holds other DNA sequences that translate to the same CDR3. The rearrangement joins TRBV11-3 to TRBJ2-2, with 7 bases fitting TRBD2. CDR1 is SGHNT, CDR2 YENEEA, per germline. The J segment lost 1 base and the V segment lost 5 bases, leaving 7 bases of the junction unmatched. CDR3 size: 16 residues. The CDR3 loop reads CASSPGLAENTGELFF. The DNA for the CDR3 is TGTGCCAGCAGCCCGGGGCTAGCGGAGAACACCGGGGAGCTGTTTTTT.